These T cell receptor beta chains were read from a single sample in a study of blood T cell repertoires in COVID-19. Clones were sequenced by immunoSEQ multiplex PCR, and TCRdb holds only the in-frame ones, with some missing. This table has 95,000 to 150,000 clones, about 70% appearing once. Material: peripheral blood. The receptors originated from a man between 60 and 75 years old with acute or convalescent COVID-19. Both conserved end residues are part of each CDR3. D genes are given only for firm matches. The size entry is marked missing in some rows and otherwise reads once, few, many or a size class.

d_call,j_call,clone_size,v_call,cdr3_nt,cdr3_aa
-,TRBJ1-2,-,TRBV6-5,TGTGCCAGCAGTTACTCTGGCAGGGACTATGGCTACACCTTC,CASSYSGRDYGYTF
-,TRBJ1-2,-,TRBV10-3,TGTGCCATCGCTCAACAGGGATTTAACTATGGCTACACCTTC,CAIAQQGFNYGYTF
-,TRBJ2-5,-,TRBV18,TGTGCCAGCTCACCAACAGAGCGGGAGACCCAGTACTTC,CASSPTERETQYF
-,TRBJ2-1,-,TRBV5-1,TGCGCCAGCAGCTTGTTTTATCAGGGGGGCCTTGATGAGCAGTTCTTC,CASSLFYQGGLDEQFF
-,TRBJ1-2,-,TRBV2,TGTGCCAGCAGTGAAAATAACATAAGGGCGGGAGGCTACACCTTC,CASSENNIRAGGYTF
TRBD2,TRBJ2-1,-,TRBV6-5,TGTGCCAGCCTCCGCAACCTAGCGGGTATCAATGAGCAGTTCTTC,CASLRNLAGINEQFF
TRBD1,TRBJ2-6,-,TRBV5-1,TGCGCCAGCAGCTTGGGACCAGGGGGTGGGACCTCTGGGGCCAACGTCCTGACTTTC,CASSLGPGGGTSGANVLTF
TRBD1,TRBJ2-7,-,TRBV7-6,TGTGCCAGCAGCTTAGCGGATGGACAGGGGGCCTACGAGCAGTACTTC,CASSLADGQGAYEQYF
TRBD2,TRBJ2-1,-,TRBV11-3,TGTGCCAGCACCGCGACTAGCGGGAGCCATGAGCAGTTCTTC,CASTATSGSHEQFF
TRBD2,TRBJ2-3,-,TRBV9,TGTGCCAGCAGCGTCGGACTAGCGGGGGGTTTGTCGGATACGCAGTATTTT,CASSVGLAGGLSDTQYF
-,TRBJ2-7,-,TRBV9,TGTGCCAGCAGCGCATCCCATTACGAGCAGTACTTC,CASSASHYEQYF
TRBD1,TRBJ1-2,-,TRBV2,TGTGCCAGCAGTCCGGACAGGGCTAGTGGCTACACCTTC,CASSPDRASGYTF
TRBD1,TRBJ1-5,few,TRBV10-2,TGCGCCAGCAAGGGACAGGGAGAAGATCAGCCCCAGCATTTT,CASKGQGEDQPQHF
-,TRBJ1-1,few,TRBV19,TGTGCCAGTAGTATAAGAGGGGGTGAAGCTTTCTTT,CASSIRGGEAFF
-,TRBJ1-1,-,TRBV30,TGTGCCTGGGCGGCGAACACTGAAGCTTTCTTT,CAWAANTEAFF
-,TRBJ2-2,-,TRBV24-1,TGTGCCACCAGTGATGTGAGCGGAAACACCGGGGAGCTGTTTTTT,CATSDVSGNTGELFF
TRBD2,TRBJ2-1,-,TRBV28,TGTGCCAGCAGTTTCTCAGCGGGGACCCTCTTC,CASSFSAGTLF
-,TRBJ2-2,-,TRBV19,TGTGCCAGTAGGACGGGTTTCGGGAACACCGGGGAGCTGTTTTTT,CASRTGFGNTGELFF
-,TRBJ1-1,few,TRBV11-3,TGTGCCAGCAGCGCAGGGAGGGTCGGGGCTGAAGCTTTCTTT,CASSAGRVGAEAFF
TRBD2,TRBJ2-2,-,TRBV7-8,TGTGCCAGCAGCCCAGCGGGAGCCGAAGCCGGGGAGCTGTTTTTT,CASSPAGAEAGELFF
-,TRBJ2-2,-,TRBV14,TGTGCCAGCAGCCCACAGACGTCGGCAGGCACCGGGGAGCTGTTTTTT,CASSPQTSAGTGELFF
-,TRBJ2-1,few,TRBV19,TGTGCCAGTAGTATCAGGGTCAATGAGCAGTTCTTC,CASSIRVNEQFF
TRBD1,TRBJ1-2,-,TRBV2,TGTGCCAGCAGTGAAGAACAGGGGGCCGTCTATGGCTACACCTTC,CASSEEQGAVYGYTF
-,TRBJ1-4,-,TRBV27,TGTGCCAGCAGTTTATCGAATGGACACACACCAACTAATGAAAAACTGTTTTTT,CASSLSNGHTPTNEKLFF
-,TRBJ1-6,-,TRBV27,TGTGCCAGCAGCCTGGGGGGAGGGGATTCACCCCTCCACTTT,CASSLGGGDSPLHF
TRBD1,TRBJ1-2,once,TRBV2,TGTGCCAGCAGCCCCACGACAGGGATCGGATATGGCTACACCTTC,CASSPTTGIGYGYTF
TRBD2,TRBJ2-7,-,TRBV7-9,TGTGCCAGCAGGGGCGGGAGCTCCTACGAGCAGTACTTC,CASRGGSSYEQYF
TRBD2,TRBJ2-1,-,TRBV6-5,TGTGCCAGCAGGGGAACTGGACTAGCCGTCGAGCAGTTCTTC,CASRGTGLAVEQFF
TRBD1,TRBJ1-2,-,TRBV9,TGTGCCAGCAGCGTCCAGGGGGCTGATGGCTACACCTTC,CASSVQGADGYTF
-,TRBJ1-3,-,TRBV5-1,TGCGCCAGCAGCTCCGGGTCCTCTGGAAACACCATATATTTT,CASSSGSSGNTIYF
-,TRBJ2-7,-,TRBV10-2,TGCGCCAGCAGCGAAGGGGGGGCCTCTGGGAGTGAGCAGTACTTC,CASSEGGASGSEQYF
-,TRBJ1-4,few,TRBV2,TGTGCCAGCCGCAGGAACTTTAATGAAAAACTGTTTTTT,CASRRNFNEKLFF
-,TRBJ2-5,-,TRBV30,TGTGCCTGGAGTGTACGGGGGGCGGGACAAGAGACCCAGTACTTC,CAWSVRGAGQETQYF
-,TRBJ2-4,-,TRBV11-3,TGTGCCAGCAGCTTAGATCATTCAGGGGTCGGAAACATTCAGTACTTC,CASSLDHSGVGNIQYF